This T cell receptor beta chain derives from a study of siplizumab effects on memory and regulatory T cells. Concerning this clone: No antigen is known for it.

Measured with immunoSEQ multiplex PCR; TCRdb has only the in-frame clones, and not every one. The sample yields about 100,000 clones, about 91% seen once. V was clipped by 3 bases and J by 5 bases, with 19 bases between them. The germline V gene encodes CDR1 ENHRY and CDR2 SYGVKD. The CDR3 sequence is 17 residues long. Study observations and caveats: Poor capture below about 10^-5 frequency left most alloreactive clones unmapped to unstimulated subsets. An assignable phenotype, naive or memory, was missing from roughly 83-96% of proliferating CD4+ or CD8+ clones.

The chain links TRBV10-3 to TRBJ2-2; no reliable D call. The clonotype was recovered from a human donor in good health. Source material: CD4+ T cells sorted from blood. CDR3 nucleotide sequence: TGTGCCATCAGTGATCGGTCTAGTGGAGTGGGTACCGGGGAGCTGTTTTTT. Protein: CAISDRSSGVGTGELFF.